This TCR beta chain was documented in a study of blood T cell repertoires in COVID-19. This CDR3 contains 15 residues. Germline V gene lookup returns CDR1 SEHNR and CDR2 FQNEAQ (reference sequence). The V end was cut by 10 bases, the J end by 0 bases, with 18 bases between. Cohort 3 donors counted as recovered after two negative PCRs, clearance, or resolved symptoms. Only in-frame clones appear in the TCRdb table, and some are missing; sequencing was by immunoSEQ multiplex PCR. The table has approximately 150,000 clones, 84% seen once. The sequence was obtained from a woman aged 50 to 60 who had recovered from COVID-19. This chain joins TRBV7-9 and TRBJ2-5, with a tentative D call TRBD1 (6 bases). Sequencing used PBMCs or T cells enriched from blood (not recorded which). The CDR3 loop reads CATQREGHHQETQYF. The DNA for the CDR3 is TGTGCCACCCAGAGAGAGGGACACCACCAAGAGACCCAGTACTTC. The full variable domain, its missing parts supplied by reference TRBV7-9 and TRBJ2-5, is DTGVSQNPRHKITKRGQNVTFRCDPISEHNRLYWYRQTLGQGPEFLTYFQNEAQLEKSRLLSDRFSAERPKGSFSTLEIQRTEQGDSAMYLCATQREGHHQETQYFGPGTRLLVL.